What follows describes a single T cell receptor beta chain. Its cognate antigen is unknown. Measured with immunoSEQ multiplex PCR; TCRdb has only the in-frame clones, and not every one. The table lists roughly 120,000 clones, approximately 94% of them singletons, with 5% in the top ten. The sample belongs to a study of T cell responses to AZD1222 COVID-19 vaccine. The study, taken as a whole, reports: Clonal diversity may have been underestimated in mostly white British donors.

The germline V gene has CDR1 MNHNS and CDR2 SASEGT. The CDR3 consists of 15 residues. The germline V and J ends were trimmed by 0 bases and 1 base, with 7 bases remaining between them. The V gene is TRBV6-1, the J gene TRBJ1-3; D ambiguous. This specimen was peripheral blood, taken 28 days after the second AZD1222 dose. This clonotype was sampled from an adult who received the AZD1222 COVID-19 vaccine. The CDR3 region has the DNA TGTGCCAGCAGTGAAGCGCTGGGGTCTGGAAACACCATATATTTT. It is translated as CASSEALGSGNTIYF.